These 10 T cell receptor beta chains share one sample of origin, sequenced in a study of shared clonotypes between healthy human individuals. Method: immunoSEQ multiplex PCR; TCRdb's copy keeps in-frame clones and lacks some. The repertoire has 2 million to 3 million clones, 93% of them found once; the top ten carry 0.36%. The source material was naive CD4+ T cells from PBMCs. Noted subset: CD45RA+ positively selected. All receptors come from a young man in good health. Some clones in this sample may be carry-over from other donors' samples.

The J gene is TRBJ2-2, the V gene TRBV4-3; D may correspond to TRBD1 or TRBD2 (5 bases each). This CDR3 spans 15 amino acids. Germline CDR1 reads LGHNA; CDR2 reads YSLEER. V was shortened by 1 base and J by 2 bases, with 8 bases between the two germline ends. The CDR3 region is CASSQAGTNTGELFF. The CDR3 DNA reads TGCGCCAGCAGCCAAGCCGGGACCAACACCGGGGAGCTGTTTTTT.

Worth noting for this clone: Different DNA sequences within this sample yield the same CDR3. The rearrangement joins TRBV9 to TRBJ1-5; no definite D call. The CDR3 length is 14 residues. Germline CDR1 is SGDLS and CDR2 is YYNGEE. The V end was cut by 2 bases, the J end by 3 bases, with 9 bases between. In DNA, the CDR3 is TGTGCCAGCAGCGTCGGCGGGTACAATCAGCCCCAGCATTTT. The encoded protein is CASSVGGYNQPQHF.

The rearrangement links TRBV10-2 to TRBJ2-2; D is ambiguous. This CDR3 region has 11 residues. Looked up from germline, CDR1 is WSHSY and CDR2 is SAAADI. V lost 5 bases and J lost 17, with 15 bases in between. The CDR3 loop is CASSSGRRHFF. CDR3 DNA: TGCGCCAGCAGTTCCGGACGGCGACATTTTTTT.

Concerning this clone itself: Other DNA variants within this sample encode the same CDR3. The chain recombines TRBV30 with TRBJ2-2; 7 bases align to TRBD2. Germline V gives CDR1 GTSNPN, CDR2 SVGIG (reference sequence). The CDR3 extends over 13 amino acids. Unmatched junction bases numbered 1, after V lost 0 bases and J lost 6 bases. CDR3 in amino acids: CAWSVSGAGELFF. The CDR3 nucleotides read TGTGCCTGGAGTGTCAGCGGGGCCGGGGAGCTGTTTTTT.

This clone was counted a single time. J is TRBJ2-2 and V is TRBV9; 9 bases line up with TRBD1. This CDR3 is 18 amino acids long. V shed 0 bases, J shed 5 bases, and the junction held 11 bases outside the gene matches. Germline V CDR1 and CDR2: SGDLS, YYNGEE. CDR3 coding DNA: TGTGCCAGCAGCGTAGGGTCCCCCGGGACAGGGATTACCGGGGAGCTGTTTTTT. Its protein is CASSVGSPGTGITGELFF.

A remark on this clone: This same CDR3 is encoded by further DNA sequences in the sample. The chain carries TRBV18 and TRBJ1-3; D is uncertain. The CDR3 has 14 amino acids. Trimming removed 2 bases from V and 1 base from J, with 6 bases in between. In germline, CDR1 is KGHSH, CDR2 LQKENI. The DNA of the CDR3 is TGTGCCAGCTCACCAGAAGGGTCTGGAAACACCATATATTTT. As protein: CASSPEGSGNTIYF. Using reference TRBV18 and TRBJ1-3 for the parts outside the CDR3, the full variable domain is NAGVMQNPRHLVRRRGQEARLRCSPMKGHSHVYWYRQLPEEGLKFMVYLQKENIIDESGMPKERFSAEFPKEGPSILRIQQVVRGDSAAYFCASSPEGSGNTIYFGEGSWLTVV.

This chain connects TRBV2 to TRBJ2-5; the match to TRBD2 covers 8 bases. The J call may be faulty, since TRBJ2-7 better matches the DNA end. The CDR3 sequence is 15 residues long. CDR1 and CDR2 from the germline V gene are SNHLY and FYNNEI. CDR3 in amino acids: CASNPSGLSSYEQYF. CDR3 coding DNA: TGTGCCAGCAACCCTAGCGGGCTTTCATCCTACGAGCAGTACTTC.

The V and J genes are TRBV7-3 and TRBJ1-1; possible D gene TRBD1, 5 bases. Germline V CDR1 and CDR2: SGHTA, FQGTGA. The CDR3 is 13 residues long. V gave up 4 bases and J gave up 1 base, with 7 bases separating them. The CDR3 nucleotides read TGTGCCAGCAGCTCACAGGCGAACACTGAAGCTTTCTTT. Its translation: CASSSQANTEAFF.

Note on this clone: The sample has other DNA sequences that encode this CDR3 too. The chain is built from TRBV6-5 and TRBJ2-7, with TRBD1 matching over 9 bases. Trimming at V came to 6 bases and at J to 2 bases, leaving 2 bases not matched to a gene. The CDR3 consists of 13 residues. From germline, CDR1 is MNHEY and CDR2 SVGAGI. CDR3 residues: CASRDRGPYEQYF. The CDR3 coding sequence is TGTGCCAGCAGGGACAGGGGCCCCTACGAGCAGTACTTC.

The genes are TRBV5-1 and TRBJ2-7; D gene unclear. Germline V CDR1 and CDR2: SGHRS, YFSETQ. The CDR3 has 13 amino acids. The V and J ends lost 0 bases and 7 bases respectively, with 11 bases between them. CDR3 in DNA: TGCGCCAGCAGCTTGGAAGTCGGCTGGGAGCAGTACTTC. This encodes CASSLEVGWEQYF.